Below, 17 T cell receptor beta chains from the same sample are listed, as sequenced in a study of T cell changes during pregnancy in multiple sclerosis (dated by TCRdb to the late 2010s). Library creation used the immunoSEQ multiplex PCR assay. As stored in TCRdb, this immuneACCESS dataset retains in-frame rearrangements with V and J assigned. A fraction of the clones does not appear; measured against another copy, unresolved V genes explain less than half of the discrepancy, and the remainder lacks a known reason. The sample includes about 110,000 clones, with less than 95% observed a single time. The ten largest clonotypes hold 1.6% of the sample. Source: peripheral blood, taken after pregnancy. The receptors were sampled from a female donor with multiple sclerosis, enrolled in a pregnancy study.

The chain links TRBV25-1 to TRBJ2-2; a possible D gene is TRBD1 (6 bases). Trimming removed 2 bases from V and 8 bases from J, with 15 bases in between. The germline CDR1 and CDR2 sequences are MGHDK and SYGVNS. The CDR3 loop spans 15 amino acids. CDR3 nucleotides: TGTGCCAGCAGTGAACAGGGGCGCCTCGATGGGGAGCTGTTTTTT. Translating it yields CASSEQGRLDGELFF.

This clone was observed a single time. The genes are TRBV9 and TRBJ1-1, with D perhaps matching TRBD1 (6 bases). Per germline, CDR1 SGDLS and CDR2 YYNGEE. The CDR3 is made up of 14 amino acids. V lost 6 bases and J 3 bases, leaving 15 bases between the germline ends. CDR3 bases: TGTGCCAGCACCCAAGGCCCAGGGGACACTGAAGCTTTCTTT. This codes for CASTQGPGDTEAFF.

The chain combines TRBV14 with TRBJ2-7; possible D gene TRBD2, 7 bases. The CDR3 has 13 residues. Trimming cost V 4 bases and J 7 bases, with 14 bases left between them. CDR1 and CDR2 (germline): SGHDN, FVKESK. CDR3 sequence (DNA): TGTGCCAGCAGCCGATACAGGGAGGGAGAGCAGTACTTC. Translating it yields CASSRYREGEQYF.

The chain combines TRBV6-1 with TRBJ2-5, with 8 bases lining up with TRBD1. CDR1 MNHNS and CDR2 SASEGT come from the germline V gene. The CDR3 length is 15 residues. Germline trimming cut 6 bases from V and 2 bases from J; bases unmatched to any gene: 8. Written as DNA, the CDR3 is TGTGCCAGCAGCCACCTGACAGGGGATCAAGAGACCCAGTACTTC. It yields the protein CASSHLTGDQETQYF.

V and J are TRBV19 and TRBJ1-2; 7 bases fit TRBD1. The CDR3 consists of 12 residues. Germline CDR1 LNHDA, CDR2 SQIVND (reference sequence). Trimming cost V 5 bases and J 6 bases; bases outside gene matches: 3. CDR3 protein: CASSPQGNGYTF. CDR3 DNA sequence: TGTGCCAGTAGTCCACAGGGGAATGGCTACACCTTC.

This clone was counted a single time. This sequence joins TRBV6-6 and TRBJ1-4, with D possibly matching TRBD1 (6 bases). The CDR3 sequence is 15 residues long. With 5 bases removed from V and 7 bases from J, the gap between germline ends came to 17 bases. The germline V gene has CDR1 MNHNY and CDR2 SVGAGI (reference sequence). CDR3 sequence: CASSAPTGLPEKLFF. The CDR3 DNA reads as TGTGCCAGCAGTGCCCCGACAGGCCTACCTGAAAAACTGTTTTTT.

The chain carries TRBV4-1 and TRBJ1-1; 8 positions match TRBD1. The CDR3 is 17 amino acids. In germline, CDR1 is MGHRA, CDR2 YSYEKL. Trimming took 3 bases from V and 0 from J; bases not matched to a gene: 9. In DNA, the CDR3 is TGCGCCAGCAGCCAGGCAGGACAGGGAACGGTGAACACTGAAGCTTTCTTT. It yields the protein CASSQAGQGTVNTEAFF.

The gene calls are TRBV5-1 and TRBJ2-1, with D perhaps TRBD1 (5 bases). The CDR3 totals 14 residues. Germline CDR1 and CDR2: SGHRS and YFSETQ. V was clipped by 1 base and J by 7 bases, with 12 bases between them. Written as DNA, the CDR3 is TGCGCCAGCAGCTTGAACCATCAGGGAAATGAGCAGTTCTTC. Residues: CASSLNHQGNEQFF.

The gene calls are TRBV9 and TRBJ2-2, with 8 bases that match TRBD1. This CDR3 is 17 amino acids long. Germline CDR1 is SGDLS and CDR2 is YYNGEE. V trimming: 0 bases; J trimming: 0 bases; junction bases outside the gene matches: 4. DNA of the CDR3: TGTGCCAGCAGCGTAGGACAGGGGTCCTCGAACACCGGGGAGCTGTTTTTT. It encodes CASSVGQGSSNTGELFF.

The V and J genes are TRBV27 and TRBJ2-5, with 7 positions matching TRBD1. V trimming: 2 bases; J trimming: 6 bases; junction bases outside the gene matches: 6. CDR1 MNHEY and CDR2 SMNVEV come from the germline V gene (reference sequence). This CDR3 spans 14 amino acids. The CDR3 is CASSLQGGVKTQYF. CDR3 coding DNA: TGTGCCAGCAGTTTACAAGGGGGCGTAAAGACCCAGTACTTC.

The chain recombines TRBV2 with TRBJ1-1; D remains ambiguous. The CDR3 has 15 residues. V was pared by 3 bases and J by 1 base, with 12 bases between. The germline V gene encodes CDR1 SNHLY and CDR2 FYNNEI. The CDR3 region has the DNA TGTGCCAGCAGTGACATCGGGATAGGGAACACTGAAGCTTTCTTT. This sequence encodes CASSDIGIGNTEAFF.

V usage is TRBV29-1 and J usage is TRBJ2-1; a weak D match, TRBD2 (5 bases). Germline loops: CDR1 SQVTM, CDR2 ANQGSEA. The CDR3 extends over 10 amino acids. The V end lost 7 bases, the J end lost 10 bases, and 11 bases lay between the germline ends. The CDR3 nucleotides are TGCAGCGGGGTAGAGCGGGAGCAGTTCTTC. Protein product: CSGVEREQFF.

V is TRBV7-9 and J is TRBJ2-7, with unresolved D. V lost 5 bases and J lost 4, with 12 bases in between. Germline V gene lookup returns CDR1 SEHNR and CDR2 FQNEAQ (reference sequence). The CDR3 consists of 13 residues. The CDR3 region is CASSPLLGYEQYF. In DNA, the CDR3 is TGTGCCAGCAGCCCACTCCTAGGATACGAGCAGTACTTC. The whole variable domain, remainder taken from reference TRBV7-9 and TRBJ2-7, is DTGVSQNPRHKITKRGQNVTFRCDPISEHNRLYWYRQTLGQGPEFLTYFQNEAQLEKSRLLSDRFSAERPKGSFSTLEIQRTEQGDSAMYLCASSPLLGYEQYFGPGTRLTVT.

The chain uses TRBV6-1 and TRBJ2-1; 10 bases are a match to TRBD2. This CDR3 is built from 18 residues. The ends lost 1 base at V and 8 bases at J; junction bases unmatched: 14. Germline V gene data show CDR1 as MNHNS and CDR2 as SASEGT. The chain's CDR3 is CASSEGGLAEIRAHEQFF. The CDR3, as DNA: TGTGCCAGCAGTGAAGGCGGACTAGCGGAAATCCGGGCTCATGAGCAGTTCTTC.

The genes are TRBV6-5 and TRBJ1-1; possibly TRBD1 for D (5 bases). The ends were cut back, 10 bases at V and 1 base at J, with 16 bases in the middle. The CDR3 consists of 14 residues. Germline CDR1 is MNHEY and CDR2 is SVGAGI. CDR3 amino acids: CATGGWQGNTEAFF. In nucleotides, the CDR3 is TGTGCCACCGGCGGTTGGCAGGGGAACACTGAAGCTTTCTTT.

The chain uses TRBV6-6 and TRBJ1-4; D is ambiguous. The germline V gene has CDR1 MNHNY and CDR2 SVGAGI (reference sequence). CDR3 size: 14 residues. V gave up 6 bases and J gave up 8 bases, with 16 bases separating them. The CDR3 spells CASRDPGSNEKLFF. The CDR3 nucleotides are TGTGCCAGCAGAGACCCCGGGTCGAACGAAAAACTGTTTTTT.

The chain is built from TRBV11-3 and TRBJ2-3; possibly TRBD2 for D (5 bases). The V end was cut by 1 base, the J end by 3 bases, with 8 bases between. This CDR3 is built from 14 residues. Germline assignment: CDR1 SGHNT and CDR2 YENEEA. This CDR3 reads CASSLGGWTDTQYF. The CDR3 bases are TGTGCCAGCAGCTTAGGAGGGTGGACAGATACGCAGTATTTT.